The entry below gives a single T cell receptor beta chain sequence along with its context. Its antigen is not known. The data derive from a study of metastatic and nonmetastatic thyroid tumors. Study-level information: Repertoires of blood and of tissue (tumor or nodule) from malignant and benign thyroid patients were compared. General study results and limits: Significantly higher TCR beta diversity was reportedly seen in malignant thyroid tumors than benign nodules, in blood and tumor.

No patient had received any treatment before thyroid surgery. In the authors' workflow: Using the CDR3 differences seen across clinicopathological groups, the authors built a distant-metastasis classifier for papillary thyroid cancer, which was meant to discriminate distant-metastatic patients. TCRdb redid the clone calls on the PCR reads using MiXCR. The V and J calls here are based on TCRdb, not the publication. Of tens of thousands of clones listed, around 33% are singletons. Per the germline V gene, CDR1 is SEHNR and CDR2 is FQNEAQ (reference sequence). There are 13 residues in the CDR3. Trimming removed 5 bases at V and 6 bases at J, with 8 bases between.

This chain connects TRBV7-9 to TRBJ1-6; D uncertain. The receptor's source is a female donor with papillary thyroid cancer or a benign thyroid nodule (not recorded which). Some clones in this sample may be carry-over from other donors' samples. Sequencing used tumor tissue. CDR3 DNA: TGTGCCAGCAGCCCTCCCCCTAATTCACCCCTCCACTTT. Translating it yields CASSPPPNSPLHF. Supplemented by reference TRBV7-9 and TRBJ1-6, the full variable domain reads DTGVSQNPRHKITKRGQNVTFRCDPISEHNRLYWYRQTLGQGPEFLTYFQNEAQLEKSRLLSDRFSAERPKGSFSTLEIQRTEQGDSAMYLCASSPPPNSPLHFGNGTRLTVT.